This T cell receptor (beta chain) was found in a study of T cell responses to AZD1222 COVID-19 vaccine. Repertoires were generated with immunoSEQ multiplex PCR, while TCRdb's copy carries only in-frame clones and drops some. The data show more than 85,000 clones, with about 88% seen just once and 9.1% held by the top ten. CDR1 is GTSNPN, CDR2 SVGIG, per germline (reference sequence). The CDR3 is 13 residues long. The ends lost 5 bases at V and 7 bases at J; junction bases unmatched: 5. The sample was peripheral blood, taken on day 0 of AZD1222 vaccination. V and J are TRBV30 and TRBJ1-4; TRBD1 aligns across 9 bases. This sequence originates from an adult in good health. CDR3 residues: CAWQDRGSEKLFF. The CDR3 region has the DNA TGTGCCTGGCAAGACAGGGGGAGTGAAAAACTGTTTTTT.